Below, 11 T cell receptor beta chains from the same sample are listed, as sequenced in a study of T cells expressing NK-cell markers. TCRdb reprocessed the 5' RACE reads, keeping one entry per CDR3 protein, no DNA. The listing contains some 280,000 distinct CDR3 sequences. The sample comprised blood T cells: a sorted CD56 or NKG2C T cell subset, CD4+ or CD8+ T cells, or bulk PBMC T cells (not recorded which). The receptors come from a man younger than 30 in good health.

The chain couples TRBV10-1 to TRBJ2-1; TCRdb selects TRBD2, and the lack of DNA leaves this call unchecked. The CDR3 is 14 residues long. Germline-derived CDR1 and CDR2 are WNHNN and SYGVQD (reference sequence). The CDR3 sequence is CASSEGREINEQFF.

The J gene is TRBJ2-3, the V gene TRBV6-1; TCRdb's assignment of TRBD2 cannot be checked, as there is no DNA. This CDR3 comprises 14 residues. Germline lookup yields CDR1 MNHNS and CDR2 SASEGT. CDR3 sequence: CASSPRPFTDTQYF.

The chain links TRBV12-3 or TRBV12-4 to TRBJ2-3; TCRdb reports TRBD1, a call that lacks DNA to check it against. The CDR3 sequence is 18 residues long. The CDR3 here is CASSWSGTGGFGTDTQYF.

This chain links TRBV11-1 with TRBJ2-1; TCRdb returns TRBD1, unconfirmable since there is no DNA. The CDR3 consists of 15 residues. Looked up from germline, CDR1 is SGHAT and CDR2 is FQDESV (reference sequence). This CDR3 reads CASSYLGTGVNEQFF.

J is TRBJ2-1 and V is TRBV9. CDR1 SGDLS and CDR2 YYNGEE come from the germline V gene. The CDR3 is 16 residues long. The CDR3 sequence: CASSVGVEQTYNEQFF.

This chain connects TRBV29-1 to TRBJ1-2; without DNA, the TCRdb call of TRBD1 cannot be checked. In germline, CDR1 is SQVTM, CDR2 ANQGSEA. This CDR3 region has 15 residues. CDR3 amino acids: CSVAVQGAFIFGYTF.

The V and J genes are TRBV5-5 and TRBJ2-5. CDR1 and CDR2 from the germline V gene are SGHKS and YYEKEE (reference sequence). The CDR3 loop spans 18 amino acids. The CDR3 here is CASSLVSWVVGVQETQYF. The whole variable domain, filled in from reference TRBV5-5 and TRBJ2-5, reads DAGVTQSPTHLIKTRGQQVTLRCSPISGHKSVSWYQQVLGQGPQFIFQYYEKEERGRGNFPDRFSARQFPNYSSELNVNALLLGDSALYLCASSLVSWVVGVQETQYFGPGTRLLVL.

The genes are TRBV20-1 and TRBJ1-2; as DNA is missing, the TRBD1 call by TCRdb cannot be tested. The germline CDR1 and CDR2 sequences are DFQATT and SNEGSKA (reference sequence). The CDR3 is 16 amino acids. CDR3 protein: CSAPSTGRISNYGYTF.

This chain connects TRBV5-4 to TRBJ1-5; TCRdb indicates TRBD1, and absent DNA this call remains unverified. This CDR3 has 15 residues. Germline V lookup: CDR1 SGHNT, CDR2 YYREEE (reference sequence). CDR3 in amino acids: CASSLSPAGNQPQHF. Combining the CDR3 with reference TRBV5-4 and TRBJ1-5 gives the whole variable domain ETGVTQSPTHLIKTRGQQVTLRCSSQSGHNTVSWYQQALGQGPQFIFQYYREEENGRGNFPPRFSGLQFPNYSSELNVNALELDDSALYLCASSLSPAGNQPQHFGDGTRLSIL.

J is TRBJ2-1 and V is TRBV6-2 or TRBV6-3; absent DNA, TCRdb's TRBD2 call cannot be checked. This CDR3 comprises 14 residues. The V gene's germline CDR1 is MNHEY and CDR2 SVGEGT. The CDR3 reads CAIKGTTLYNEQFF.

The chain combines TRBV10-3 with TRBJ2-7; TCRdb indicates TRBD1, and absent DNA this call remains unverified. CDR1 and CDR2 (germline): ENHRY, SYGVKD. The CDR3 contains 14 residues. CDR3 region: CAISGGGGLYEQYF.